These T cell receptor beta chains were read from a single sample in a study of blood T cell repertoires in COVID-19. TCRdb's table, derived via immunoSEQ multiplex PCR, lists solely in-frame clones and lacks some. The data hold about 200,000 clones, with around 89% observed a single time. Material for sequencing was PBMCs or T cells enriched from blood (not recorded which). These receptors were taken from a woman younger than 35 who had recovered from COVID-19. Both conserved end residues are part of each CDR3. Each record gives: V gene, J gene, CDR3 protein.

>TRBV7-6|TRBJ2-7
CASSLANIQGTLFSYEQYF
>TRBV7-8|TRBJ1-5
CASSSFSLRQYSNQPQHF
>TRBV10-3|TRBJ1-2
CAISESGTDGYTF
>TRBV5-6|TRBJ1-4
CASSLDRGTNEKLFF
>TRBV29-1|TRBJ2-7
CSVASGGYHYEQYF
>TRBV3-1/TRBV3-2|TRBJ2-1
CASSQDLLAGGYYNEQFF
>TRBV15|TRBJ1-4
CATSRNDRDEKLFF
>TRBV25-1|TRBJ1-6
CASSDPREGVNSPLHF
>TRBV18|TRBJ2-7
CASSPTGQTYEQYF
>TRBV9|TRBJ2-5
CASSARTSGVEETQYF
>TRBV5-6|TRBJ2-7
CASSLRLAGAYEQYF
>TRBV19|TRBJ2-7
CASGRQGNYEQYF
>TRBV9|TRBJ1-3
CASQEAGAGNTIYF
>TRBV2|TRBJ2-1
CATHEDNEQFF
>TRBV6-5|TRBJ1-4
CASSPDSLGGKLFF
>TRBV29-1|TRBJ2-3
CSVQLGTDTQYF
>TRBV10-1|TRBJ1-4
CASRGSGEKLFF
>TRBV19|TRBJ2-7
CASSTSGGLSYEQYF
>TRBV3-1/TRBV3-2|TRBJ1-2
CASSQEGGVGYGYTF
>TRBV5-6|TRBJ1-5
CASSLRRGQTNQPQHF
>TRBV28|TRBJ1-4
CASSPTLGQINEKLFF
>TRBV5-4|TRBJ2-2
CASSIPGQFVSGELFF
>TRBV24-1|TRBJ1-1
CATSDPGNTEAFF
>TRBV6-2/TRBV6-3|TRBJ1-2
CASSPQMNYGYTF
>TRBV19|TRBJ1-1
CASSLNTEAFF
>TRBV9|TRBJ1-1
CASSVEARTADEAFF
>TRBV27|TRBJ1-6
CASSFRQQANSPLHF
>TRBV15|TRBJ1-2
CATSRDRGSSFYGYTF
>TRBV7-4|TRBJ1-5
CASSLGANQPQHF
>TRBV19|TRBJ1-6
CASSPRDFLDPPLHF
>TRBV28|TRBJ2-2
CASSPFNFDVEGNTGELFF
>TRBV6-1|TRBJ2-7
CASSEMIGQGDEQYF
>TRBV28|TRBJ2-7
CASRSSRDMGSEQYF
>TRBV5-4|TRBJ1-1
CASSSRTEAFF
>TRBV7-6|TRBJ1-2
CASSLSGTGLFGYTF
>TRBV7-9|TRBJ1-1
CASRPGQMTEAFF
>TRBV21-1|TRBJ2-2
CASSTTSGGADTGELFF
>TRBV18|TRBJ1-1
CASSPGQNTEAFF
>TRBV12-5|TRBJ1-3
CASAGGLSGNTIYF
>TRBV5-4|TRBJ1-2
CASSDRDSYGYTF
>TRBV5-4|TRBJ2-1
CASSASGTPSYNEQFF
>TRBV5-1|TRBJ2-2
CASSLVGELASGNTGELFF
>TRBV7-9|TRBJ2-7
CASSRLNSYEQYF
>TRBV15|TRBJ1-6
CATSRVTGRLSPLHF
>TRBV5-4|TRBJ1-1
CASSPTGERIRAEAFF
>TRBV7-9|TRBJ1-1
CASSSLGQISSEAFF
>TRBV28|TRBJ1-6
CAVLRGMDSPLHF
>TRBV28|TRBJ1-2
CASSLGFPGQGEYGYTF
>TRBV2|TRBJ2-5
CASKTGIQETQYF
>TRBV4-1|TRBJ1-5
CASSPTVQAGFYQPQHF
>TRBV9|TRBJ1-1
CASSEQGYTEAFF
>TRBV19|TRBJ2-3
CASSEGQGPDTQYF
>TRBV6-5|TRBJ1-3
CASSYSSSTGNTIYF
>TRBV28|TRBJ1-1
CASSLLRERRVGSATEAFF
>TRBV7-6|TRBJ1-1
CASSSTPPNRGTEAFF